The 32 T cell receptor beta chains reported below all come from one sample, sequenced in a study of OX40 agonist ivuxolimab in advanced cancers. Assay used: immunoSEQ multiplex PCR; TCRdb lists only in-frame clones, some missing. The sample lists roughly 50,000 clones, 88% occurring once. The sample was CD4+ or CD8+ T cells sorted from blood, taken in a trial of the OX40 agonist ivuxolimab. The source is an adult with an advanced solid tumor such as melanoma, head and neck, liver or kidney cancer.

The V and J genes are TRBV10-2 and TRBJ2-1; the D gene could be TRBD1 or TRBD2 (7 bases each). The germline V gene encodes CDR1 WSHSY and CDR2 SAAADI. The ends were cut back, 3 bases at V and 2 bases at J, with 14 bases in the middle. The CDR3 loop spans 16 amino acids. CDR3 in DNA: TGCGCCAGCAGTGACCCGGGGAGGGGGCCCTACAATGAGCAGTTCTTC. This translates into CASSDPGRGPYNEQFF.

This chain connects TRBV5-1 to TRBJ1-1, with D possibly being TRBD1 (6 bases). The CDR3 has 12 amino acids. CDR1 and CDR2 from the germline V gene are SGHRS and YFSETQ. V was cut by 0 bases and J by 8 bases, with 8 bases left in between. The CDR3 sequence is CASSLVQGEAFF. The CDR3 nucleotides are TGCGCCAGCAGCTTGGTACAGGGCGAAGCTTTCTTT.

The V call is TRBV9, the J call TRBJ2-1; TRBD2 is a possible D gene (6 bases). The ends were cut back, 7 bases at V and 7 bases at J, with 21 bases in the middle. This CDR3 is 15 amino acids long. Per the germline V gene, CDR1 is SGDLS and CDR2 is YYNGEE. DNA of the CDR3: TGTGCCAGCGGGGACCGGGGCGCTGGGGGGAATGAGCAGTTCTTC. Residues: CASGDRGAGGNEQFF. Supplemented by reference TRBV9 and TRBJ2-1, the full variable domain reads DSGVTQTPKHLITATGQRVTLRCSPRSGDLSVYWYQQSLDQGLQFLIQYYNGEERAKGNILERFSAQQFPDLHSELNLSSLELGDSALYFCASGDRGAGGNEQFFGPGTRLTVL.

The rearrangement uses TRBV27 and TRBJ2-3; 14 nucleotides match TRBD2. The ends lost 2 bases at V and 2 bases at J; junction bases unmatched: 6. CDR1 MNHEY and CDR2 SMNVEV come from the germline V gene (reference sequence). CDR3 length: 18 residues. For the CDR3, the DNA is TGTGCCAGCAGTTTAAGACTAGCGGGAGGGCCCCTCACAGATACGCAGTATTTT. Amino acids: CASSLRLAGGPLTDTQYF.

This clone was seen more than once but under ten times. The V call is TRBV9, the J call TRBJ2-2; D ambiguous. V was cut by 1 base and J by 6 bases, with 7 bases left in between. The CDR3 consists of 13 residues. Germline CDR1 is SGDLS and CDR2 is YYNGEE. The CDR3 region is CASSVSVAGELFF. As DNA, the CDR3 is TGTGCCAGCAGCGTAAGCGTTGCCGGGGAGCTGTTTTTT.

This chain links TRBV7-9 with TRBJ1-6, with 7 bases aligning to TRBD1. The V segment lost 7 bases and the J segment 14 bases; nucleotides outside the gene matches: 17. The CDR3 consists of 15 residues. Germline CDR1 and CDR2: SEHNR and FQNEAQ (reference sequence). The CDR3 protein is CASTAPRDSHLSLHF. CDR3 nucleotides: TGTGCCAGCACCGCGCCTAGGGACAGCCATTTATCCCTCCACTTT.

CDR3 sequence (DNA): TGTGCCAGCAGCTGGACCTTTGGGAACGAGCAGTACTTC. This sequence encodes CASSWTFGNEQYF. This sequence joins TRBV5-6 and TRBJ2-7; D not resolved. The V end was cut by 3 bases, the J end by 5 bases, with 12 bases between. There are 13 residues in the CDR3. CDR1 SGHDT and CDR2 YYEEEE come from the germline V gene.

This clone was seen a single time. The chain has TRBV5-4 and TRBJ2-5; a weak D match, TRBD2 (6 bases). The CDR3 contains 12 residues. The V end was cut by 10 bases, the J end by 3 bases, with 13 bases between. CDR1 is SGHNT, CDR2 YYREEE, per germline (reference sequence). The CDR3 nucleotides are TGTGCCCAGGGCAGGGAGGAAGAGACCCAGTACTTC. Translating gives CAQGREEETQYF.

CDR3 nucleotide sequence: TGTGCCTGGAGTGTAGGGACCTCGAGCTCCTACAATGAGCAGTTCTTC. Translated: CAWSVGTSSSYNEQFF. V gene TRBV30 combines with J gene TRBJ2-1; D assignment may be TRBD1 or TRBD2 (5 bases each). Trimming shortened V by 0 bases and J by 0 bases, and 12 bases separated the two germline ends. The CDR3 extends over 16 amino acids. CDR1 GTSNPN and CDR2 SVGIG come from the germline V gene (reference sequence).

This rearrangement joins TRBV27 to TRBJ2-3; D ambiguous. The CDR3 covers 12 residues. V gave up 7 bases and J gave up 4 bases, with 9 bases separating them. From germline, CDR1 is MNHEY and CDR2 SMNVEV (reference sequence). The DNA for the CDR3 is TGTGCCAGCAAACAATACCCAGATACGCAGTATTTT. It yields the protein CASKQYPDTQYF.

In this sample, this clone turned up once. The chain carries TRBV16 and TRBJ2-2, with D unclear. Between the trimmed V and J ends, which lost 2 bases and 1 base, there was a span of 11 bases. This CDR3 region has 16 residues. Germline V gene data show CDR1 as KGHSY and CDR2 as FQNENV. The CDR3 region is CASSQGGEWNTGELFF. The CDR3 nucleotides are TGTGCCAGCAGCCAAGGTGGCGAGTGGAACACCGGGGAGCTGTTTTTT.

The chain employs TRBV19 and TRBJ1-1; D ambiguous. The CDR3 runs to 11 residues. Per germline, CDR1 LNHDA and CDR2 SQIVND (reference sequence). The V gene lost 8 bases and the J gene lost 1 base, with 5 bases spanning the gap. CDR3 in amino acids: CASDSNTEAFF. CDR3 in DNA: TGTGCCAGTGATTCGAACACTGAAGCTTTCTTT.

The sample holds one count of this clone. This chain joins TRBV28 and TRBJ2-5; 12 positions agree with TRBD2. Germline V gives CDR1 MDHEN, CDR2 SYDVKM. V lost 6 bases and J lost 2; bases outside the gene matches: 10. This CDR3 spans 17 amino acids. The CDR3 spells CASSLGGLAGFQETQYF. CDR3 sequence (DNA): TGTGCCAGCAGCCTCGGCGGACTAGCGGGGTTTCAAGAGACCCAGTACTTC.

V and J are TRBV6-5 and TRBJ2-2, with 9 bases aligning to TRBD1. Trimming removed 6 bases from V and 5 bases from J; junction bases left unmatched: 4. The CDR3 has 14 residues. The germline CDR1 and CDR2 sequences are MNHEY and SVGAGI. Here the CDR3 DNA reads TGTGCCAGCAGACAGGGGGCGCATACCGGGGAGCTGTTTTTT. Translated: CASRQGAHTGELFF.

The rearrangement uses TRBV5-4 and TRBJ1-2; no firm D call. The CDR3 has 13 amino acids. Germline CDR1 reads SGHNT; CDR2 reads YYREEE (reference sequence). Trimming left V 4 bases short and J 8 bases short, with 15 bases between. CDR3 region: CASSRLGLTGYTF. The CDR3 DNA reads TGTGCCAGCAGCCGGCTGGGTTTGACAGGCTACACCTTC.

A word on this clone: Germline is not matched at one junction end, which may reflect a read error. The chain uses TRBV29-1 and TRBJ2-7; D remains unclear. The CDR3 extends over 12 amino acids. Per germline, CDR1 SQVTM and CDR2 ANQGSEA. CDR3 protein: CSVEDSNYEQYF. Written as DNA, the CDR3 is TGCAGCGTGGAAGACTCTAACTACGAGCAGTACTTC.

The chain links TRBV9 to TRBJ2-2; no clear D gene. Germline lookup yields CDR1 SGDLS and CDR2 YYNGEE. Between the trimmed V and J ends, which lost 0 bases and 3 bases, there was a span of 12 bases. The CDR3 loop spans 16 amino acids. The CDR3 spells CASSVATGGYTGELFF. CDR3 DNA: TGTGCCAGCAGCGTAGCTACTGGTGGTTACACCGGGGAGCTGTTTTTT.

This clone showed up just once. The rearrangement links TRBV7-2 to TRBJ2-7; D assignment may be TRBD1 or TRBD2 (5 bases each). CDR1 SGHTA and CDR2 FQGNSA come from the germline V gene. With 1 base removed from V and 0 bases from J, the gap between germline ends came to 10 bases. The CDR3 length is 15 residues. The CDR3 sequence is CASSLGGSSSYEQYF. As DNA, the CDR3 is TGTGCCAGCAGCTTAGGGGGGTCGAGCTCCTACGAGCAGTACTTC.

This clone qualifies as medium-sized. The rearrangement uses TRBV28 and TRBJ1-1, with 8 bases matching TRBD1. CDR3 length: 20 amino acids. Per germline, CDR1 MDHEN and CDR2 SYDVKM. V lost 6 bases, J lost 3 bases, and 24 bases stayed unmatched. The CDR3 here is CASSSPRQGPTEAPHTEAFF. CDR3 nucleotides: TGTGCCAGCAGCTCCCCGAGACAGGGGCCGACGGAGGCTCCTCACACTGAAGCTTTCTTT.

V is TRBV5-8 and J is TRBJ2-1, with D possibly matching TRBD1 (6 bases). Germline assignment: CDR1 SGHTS and CDR2 YDEGEE. The CDR3 consists of 17 residues. V was pared by 3 bases and J by 0 bases, with 16 bases between. In DNA, the CDR3 is TGTGCCAGCAGCTCAACGGGACACATAAGCTCCTACAATGAGCAGTTCTTC. This encodes CASSSTGHISSYNEQFF. The full variable domain, its missing parts supplied by reference TRBV5-8 and TRBJ2-1, is EAGVTQSPTHLIKTRGQQATLRCSPISGHTSVYWYQQALGLGLQFLLWYDEGEERNRGNFPPRFSGRQFPNYSSELNVNALELEDSALYLCASSSTGHISSYNEQFFGPGTRLTVL.

This clone has a handful of counts. CDR3 nucleotide sequence: TGTGCCAGCCGGGGCGGACAGGGAGCTAACTATGGCTACACCTTC. Translated, it gives CASRGGQGANYGYTF. This chain uses TRBV19 with TRBJ1-2; 8 positions agree with TRBD1. The CDR3 length is 15 residues. The V segment lost 9 bases and the J segment 0 bases; nucleotides outside the gene matches: 9. The germline CDR1 and CDR2 sequences are LNHDA and SQIVND (reference sequence).

This chain uses TRBV4-1 with TRBJ1-1; D might be TRBD1 (6 bases). Per the germline V gene, CDR1 is MGHRA and CDR2 is YSYEKL. This CDR3 has 17 residues. The V gene lost 0 bases and the J gene lost 1 base, with 15 bases spanning the gap. CDR3 in amino acids: CASSQDLQGFANTEAFF. CDR3 coding DNA: TGCGCCAGCAGCCAAGATTTACAGGGATTCGCGAACACTGAAGCTTTCTTT.

The chain is built from TRBV2 and TRBJ1-2, with TRBD1 matching over 7 bases. CDR3 size: 16 residues. J gave up 8 bases and V 2 bases, and 14 bases lay outside the gene matches. The germline gives CDR1 SNHLY, CDR2 FYNNEI. Here the CDR3 reads CASSEPPRTGPLGYTF. The CDR3 nucleotides are TGTGCCAGCAGTGAACCCCCCCGGACAGGACCCTTGGGCTACACCTTC.

The chain uses TRBV5-5 and TRBJ1-2, with a tentative D call TRBD1 (6 bases). V dropped 0 bases and J dropped 2 bases, with 14 bases sitting between them. Per the germline V gene, CDR1 is SGHKS and CDR2 is YYEKEE (reference sequence). This CDR3 has 16 amino acids. CDR3 sequence reads: CASSLGRMDRNYGYTF. The CDR3 DNA reads TGTGCCAGCAGCTTGGGAAGGATGGACAGAAACTATGGCTACACCTTC.

The chain carries TRBV7-6 and TRBJ1-4; no clear D. The CDR3 length is 13 residues. The V and J ends lost 2 bases and 5 bases respectively, with 6 bases between them. Germline CDR1 reads SGHVS; CDR2 reads FNYEAQ. In DNA form, the CDR3 reads TGTGCCAGCAGCTTAATGGGAAATGAAAAACTGTTTTTT. Protein sequence: CASSLMGNEKLFF.

This sequence joins TRBV11-1 and TRBJ2-2, with 7 bases lining up with TRBD2. The junction had 8 bases not matched to a gene; V was cut back by 3 bases and J by 4 bases. From germline, CDR1 is SGHAT and CDR2 FQDESV (reference sequence). There are 16 residues in the CDR3. CDR3 amino acids: CASSFPSREFTGELFF. In DNA form, the CDR3 reads TGTGCCAGCAGCTTTCCCTCGCGGGAGTTCACCGGGGAGCTGTTTTTT.

This sequence joins TRBV28 and TRBJ1-1; possible D gene TRBD1, 5 bases. Trimming removed 2 bases at V and 11 bases at J, with 12 bases between. CDR1 is MDHEN, CDR2 SYDVKM, per germline. There are 12 residues in the CDR3. Here the CDR3 DNA reads TGTGCCAGCAGTTTACCGTCCAAGGGGGCTTTCTTT. Amino acid sequence: CASSLPSKGAFF.

The chain joins TRBV9 to TRBJ2-1; possibly TRBD2 for D (7 bases). V was trimmed by 2 bases and J by 8 bases, leaving 14 bases between them. The CDR3 extends over 14 amino acids. CDR1 is SGDLS, CDR2 YYNGEE, per germline. CDR3: CASSVSGGAYEQFF. CDR3 sequence (DNA): TGTGCCAGCAGCGTGTCTGGGGGGGCATATGAGCAGTTCTTC.

The count of this clone is one. The chain is built from TRBV30 and TRBJ2-7, with 9 bases lining up with TRBD1. The V gene's germline CDR1 is GTSNPN and CDR2 SVGIG (reference sequence). The CDR3 is 14 residues long. J lost 5 bases, V lost 5 bases, and 10 bases had no gene match. CDR3 residues: CAWHTGQGNHEQYF. CDR3 bases: TGTGCCTGGCATACCGGACAGGGGAATCACGAGCAGTACTTC.

This chain connects TRBV7-9 to TRBJ2-7; D is possibly TRBD1 or TRBD2 (5 bases each). The germline V gene has CDR1 SEHNR and CDR2 FQNEAQ (reference sequence). CDR3 size: 15 residues. Trimming pared 1 base from V and 0 bases from J, leaving 10 bases between. The CDR3 region is CASSLEGTGSYEQYF. CDR3 nucleotide sequence: TGTGCCAGCAGCTTAGAGGGGACGGGCTCCTACGAGCAGTACTTC.

This rearrangement joins TRBV5-8 to TRBJ2-3; 10 nucleotides line up with TRBD2. The V and J ends lost 4 bases and 5 bases, in that order; junction bases with no gene match: 7. Germline CDR1 is SGHTS and CDR2 is YDEGEE. This CDR3 region has 15 residues. CDR3 DNA: TGTGCCAGCAGCCCCTTAGCGGGAGGTAAAGATACGCAGTATTTT. It codes for CASSPLAGGKDTQYF.

The chain joins TRBV4-1 to TRBJ2-1; no reliable D call. Trimming took off 0 bases at V and 6 bases at J, with 9 bases between the two ends. Germline assignment: CDR1 MGHRA and CDR2 YSYEKL. The CDR3 has 14 amino acids. The CDR3 DNA sequence: TGCGCCAGCAGCCAAGAGCCGTCAGTCAATGAGCAGTTCTTC. Amino acids: CASSQEPSVNEQFF.